This T cell receptor beta chain was sequenced in a study of PD-L1 blockade in urothelial cancer (TCRdb year 2017). General notes on the study: All patients started therapy around 2014 and received atezolizumab 1,200 mg intravenously every 3 weeks. Twenty-five of 29 patients were males with bladder-origin urothelial cancer, and about 65% of the roughly 30 reported a prior smoking history. An ECOG performance status of 0 or 1 was recorded for the patients, and 0 to 3 prior chemotherapy regimens had been received by the patients. Blood samples were analyzed at 3 weeks after treatment start (second dose) and at 6 weeks after treatment start. Blood samples gave a median of 141,255 T cells and 82,636 unique TCRs, with a median clonality of around 0.08. The study, an exploratory multi-omic analysis, examined somatic, immune and clinical correlates of response to PD-L1 blockade with atezolizumab in urothelial cancer. TCR sequencing covered pretreatment tumor samples and matched, serially collected peripheral blood taken before and after atezolizumab treatment. Durable clinical benefit was defined as progression-free survival longer than 6 months, and TCR features were also tested against progression-free and overall survival. Whole exome sequencing and RNA sequencing of pretreatment tumors were performed alongside TCR sequencing in the same patients. Durable clinical benefit was achieved by nine patients and was not achieved by 20 patients. Pretreatment blood TCR-seq was available for 27 to 30 patients, at least one posttreatment blood collection was obtained for about 24 patients, and tumor TCR-seq was available for about 24 patients. Study-level results and caveats: Small sample size (n ≈ 30) and many exploratory analyses mean the results are intended to be hypothesis-generating. Patients with durable benefit showed greater expansion of tumor-associated TCR clones in peripheral blood 3 weeks after starting treatment (n ≈ 23, p = 0.022). Improved progression-free and overall survival was found to be associated with pretreatment peripheral blood TCR clonality below the median.

Synthetic TCR analog templates were spiked into each PCR to estimate absolute template abundance from read counts. Using the immunoSEQ assay, TCRbeta CDR3 regions were amplified from genomic DNA with bias-controlled V and J gene primers. Rearranged TCRbeta segments were sequenced at approximately 20X coverage. The original pipeline was this. Clustering was used to correct sequencing errors, and CDR3s were annotated against IMGT to assign V, D and J genes. Downstream analyses used only productive TCRbeta rearrangements, leaving out any out-of-frame or stop-codon sequences. Clonality was calculated as one minus the Shannon entropy normalized by the log of the number of unique productive sequences. Clones differing between time points or between blood and tumor were identified using Fisher's exact test with Benjamini-Hochberg correction, with an adjusted p below 0.01 applied as the threshold. Sourced from immuneACCESS, this table was stored by TCRdb with only in-frame sequences that have V and J called. A share of the clones is absent; for the studies checked, an unresolved V gene accounts for under half, and the remainder has no known explanation. Clonal size and the V and J genes are those of that table, whereas D and trimming came from the DNA. This sample lists about 50,000 clones; under 85% were detected once. The ten largest clones capture approximately 1.8% of the sample.

This clone was seen a handful of times. The target of this receptor is not known. Base qualities are not provided; no much larger clone lies one nucleotide away. Sequences MNHEY (CDR1) and SVGAGI (CDR2) are obtained from the germline V gene. V trim: 5 bases; J trim: 2 bases; unmatched bases: 8. The CDR3 runs 15 amino acids, cysteine and phenylalanine included. The retained sequence is limited to the CDR3, 45 bases, with the frame set at the first base. Read against the paper, the sample's time point label means: peripheral blood 6 weeks after treatment start. The cohort included about 30 patients with locally advanced or metastatic urothelial carcinoma who were treated at Memorial Sloan Kettering on a trial protocol. Peripheral blood mononuclear cells were collected pretreatment and during treatment, with between 1 and 8 total time points obtained per patient. The Qiagen DNeasy Blood extraction kit was used to purify genomic DNA from total PBMCs and tumor samples. PBMCs were collected pretreatment and during treatment, and were isolated and stored as previously described.

The rearranged chain carries TRBV6-5 and TRBJ2-5, and TRBD1 aligns with 7 junction nucleotides. This TCR came from a man aged 45-60 years with urothelial cancer. Here the sequenced sample was PBMCs, taken around atezolizumab (anti-PD-L1) treatment. The DNA sequence is given as TGTGCCAGCAGTCCGAGAAGGGGACAGCAAGAGACCCAGTACTTC. Its product reads: CASSPRRGQQETQYF.